One sample yielded the 8 T cell receptor beta chains listed below, sequenced in a study of OX40 agonist ivuxolimab in advanced cancers. This table comes from immunoSEQ multiplex PCR, and its TCRdb copy is limited to in-frame clones, with some not included. The sample has about 59,000 clones, about 85% seen once; the top ten hold about 0.73%. Specimen: CD4+ or CD8+ T cells sorted from blood, collected in a trial of the OX40 agonist ivuxolimab. These receptor sequences come from an adult with an advanced solid tumor such as melanoma, head and neck, liver or kidney cancer.

In regard to this clone: The CDR3 end shows no conserved phenylalanine or tryptophan, and so a read error is likely. J is TRBJ1-1 and V is TRBV6-1; the D gene is possibly TRBD1 (6 bases). This CDR3 contains 13 residues. Germline V lookup: CDR1 MNHNS, CDR2 SASEGT. Trimming took 2 bases from V and 6 from J, leaving 10 bases between them. The CDR3 spells CASSENRVAEAFL. The CDR3 DNA follows: TGTGCCAGCAGTGAAAACAGGGTCGCTGAAGCTTTCCTT.

The chain has TRBV30 and TRBJ2-5; D may match TRBD1 or TRBD2 (5 bases each). Germline V gene sequence: CDR1 GTSNPN, CDR2 SVGIG (reference sequence). V lost 5 bases to trimming and J lost 4 bases, with 14 bases between them. CDR3 length equals 13 residues. CDR3 loop: CAWDFRGRETQYF. The CDR3 DNA reads as TGTGCCTGGGACTTTCGGGGACGAGAGACCCAGTACTTC. Using reference TRBV30 and TRBJ2-5 for the parts outside the CDR3, the full variable domain is SQTIHQWPATLVQPVGSPLSLECTVEGTSNPNLYWYRQAAGRGLQLLFYSVGIGQISSEVPQNLSASRPQDRQFILSSKKLLLSDSGFYLCAWDFRGRETQYFGPGTRLLVL.

This chain uses TRBV11-2 with TRBJ2-1, with a possible D match to TRBD1 (6 bases). CDR1 SGHAT and CDR2 FQNNGV come from the germline V gene. This CDR3 spans 15 amino acids. V was pared by 5 bases and J by 7 bases, with 18 bases between. CDR3 protein: CASSAQGTFGNEQFF. The CDR3 DNA reads as TGTGCCAGCAGCGCACAGGGTACGTTTGGGAATGAGCAGTTCTTC.

V and J are TRBV21-1 and TRBJ2-3. TRBV21-1 is a recognized pseudogene. The CDR3 runs to 17 residues. Written as DNA, the CDR3 is TGTGCCAGCATGCGACGTGGATTTGGGGGAGACACAGATACGCAGTATTTT. Encoded protein: CASMRRGFGGDTDTQYF.

V usage is TRBV27 and J usage is TRBJ2-7, with 8 bases that match TRBD2. The CDR3 spans 13 residues. Germline CDR1 is MNHEY and CDR2 is SMNVEV (reference sequence). J gave up 9 bases and V 8 bases, and 12 bases lay outside the gene matches. As DNA, the CDR3 is TGTGCCAGCTCCCTTCCGGGAGGGCCGGTGCAGTACTTC. As protein: CASSLPGGPVQYF.

This clone was found once. The chain couples TRBV5-1 to TRBJ2-1, with TRBD2 identical over 8 bases. V lost 4 bases, J lost 5 bases, and 8 bases stayed unmatched. CDR3 length equals 15 residues. Germline V CDR1 and CDR2: SGHRS, YFSETQ. The CDR3 DNA reads TGCGCCAGCAGCCCGGACGGACTAGCCCACAATGAGCAGTTCTTC. Protein product: CASSPDGLAHNEQFF.

The rearrangement links TRBV6-5 to TRBJ2-3; no firm D call. This CDR3 is 13 amino acids long. Germline values: CDR1 MNHEY, CDR2 SVGAGI. Trimming removed 6 bases at V and 5 bases at J, with 12 bases between. For the CDR3, the DNA is TGTGCCAGCAGCTCAGCCAGGAGAGATACGCAGTATTTT. Protein sequence: CASSSARRDTQYF.

The chain combines TRBV5-1 with TRBJ1-3, with D hard to call. Germline V gene lookup returns CDR1 SGHRS and CDR2 YFSETQ. CDR3 length equals 14 residues. Trimming took 0 bases from V and 4 from J, leaving 8 bases between them. The CDR3 is CASSLAGYGNTIYF. CDR3 sequence (DNA): TGCGCCAGCAGCTTGGCTGGGTACGGAAACACCATATATTTT.